A single sample is the source of the 30 T cell receptor beta chains below, sequenced in a study of T cell responses to AZD1222 COVID-19 vaccine. Repertoires were generated with immunoSEQ multiplex PCR, while TCRdb's copy carries only in-frame clones and drops some. The sample holds about 110,000 clones, approximately 89% seen once. The input for sequencing was peripheral blood, taken on day 0 of MenACWY control vaccination. All receptors come from an adult in good health.

The chain has TRBV4-2 and TRBJ2-5; D possibly uses TRBD1 or TRBD2 (6 bases each). V lost 4 bases, J lost 2 bases, and 17 bases lay in between. CDR1 is LGHNA and CDR2 is YNFKEQ in the germline V gene. The CDR3 contains 16 residues. CDR3: CASSPGGTGRQETQYF. The CDR3 nucleotides read TGTGCCAGCAGCCCCGGAGGAACAGGGAGGCAAGAGACCCAGTACTTC.

This chain links TRBV7-9 with TRBJ1-6; D is ambiguous. Germline-derived CDR1 and CDR2 are SEHNR and FQNEAQ (reference sequence). Trimming took off 5 bases at V and 5 bases at J, with 10 bases between the two ends. This CDR3 is built from 14 residues. The CDR3 sequence is CASSPSVNNSPLHF. CDR3 nucleotides: TGTGCCAGCAGCCCTTCGGTCAATAATTCACCCCTCCACTTT.

This chain links TRBV7-2 with TRBJ1-2, with 12 bases aligning to TRBD1. J lost 5 bases, V lost 5 bases, and 6 bases had no gene match. Germline lookup yields CDR1 SGHTA and CDR2 FQGNSA. The CDR3 is 15 residues long. DNA for the CDR3: TGTGCCAGCAGCCGGGACAGGGGGCGTTTTTATGGCTACACCTTC. Translated, it gives CASSRDRGRFYGYTF. The entire variable domain, with the rest obtained from reference TRBV7-2 and TRBJ1-2, is as follows: GAGVSQSPSNKVTEKGKDVELRCDPISGHTALYWYRQSLGQGLEFLIYFQGNSAPDKSGLPSDRFSAERTGGSVSTLTIQRTQQEDSAVYLCASSRDRGRFYGYTFGSGTRLTVV.

The rearrangement joins TRBV21-1 to TRBJ2-5; TRBD1 is the table's D call and was not checked against the DNA. TRBV21-1 counts as a pseudogene. This CDR3 is 15 amino acids long. The CDR3 DNA is TGTGCCAGCAGCAAACCCAACAAGAAACAGGAGACCCAGTACTTC. Protein: CASSKPNKKQETQYF.

V gene TRBV6-5 combines with J gene TRBJ2-2; D is unclear. V was shortened by 2 bases and J by 6 bases, with 13 bases between the two germline ends. The CDR3 has 15 amino acids. Germline CDR1 and CDR2: MNHEY and SVGAGI. The CDR3 DNA is TGTGCCAGCAGTTACACGCCGGTAGGCTCCGGGGAGCTGTTTTTT. Protein product: CASSYTPVGSGELFF.

The gene calls are TRBV4-2 and TRBJ2-1; 8 positions agree with TRBD2. The CDR3 has 15 residues. V shed 0 bases and J 7 bases; nucleotides not matched to a gene: 5. CDR1 is LGHNA, CDR2 YNFKEQ, per germline. The CDR3 region is CASSQERLAYNEQFF. CDR3 DNA: TGTGCCAGCAGCCAAGAGAGACTAGCGTATAATGAGCAGTTCTTC.

The chain couples TRBV9 to TRBJ1-6; D call uncertain. This CDR3 region has 13 residues. The V end was cut by 1 base, the J end by 9 bases, with 8 bases between. Per the germline V gene, CDR1 is SGDLS and CDR2 is YYNGEE. The CDR3 protein is CASSVLSGSPLHF. CDR3 bases: TGTGCCAGCAGCGTACTCTCTGGTTCACCCCTCCACTTT.

This clone came up once. The V call is TRBV6-5, the J call TRBJ1-5; 7 nucleotides match TRBD1. Unmatched junction bases numbered 5, after V lost 6 bases and J lost 0 bases. There are 15 residues in the CDR3. Germline V gives CDR1 MNHEY, CDR2 SVGAGI. The CDR3 DNA follows: TGTGCCAGCAGAGGGACAGAGTATAGCAATCAGCCCCAGCATTTT. Protein sequence: CASRGTEYSNQPQHF.

DNA of the CDR3: TGTGCCAGCAGTTACACACCGACAGGGTACTACTTC. Encoded protein: CASSYTPTGYYF. V gene TRBV6-2 or TRBV6-3 combines with J gene TRBJ2-7; 7 bases agree with TRBD1. This CDR3 is built from 12 residues. V gave up 2 bases and J gave up 13 bases; unmatched junction bases: 8. Germline assignment: CDR1 MNHEY and CDR2 SVGEGT.

The chain is built from TRBV13 and TRBJ1-1; 9 bases align to TRBD1. This CDR3 contains 13 residues. Trimming took 8 bases from V and 5 from J; bases not matched to a gene: 6. Germline V gene lookup returns CDR1 PRHDT and CDR2 FYEKMQ (reference sequence). CDR3 nucleotide sequence: TGTGCCAGCCTCATGGGACAGGGAACTGAAGCTTTCTTT. This encodes CASLMGQGTEAFF.

The chain combines TRBV5-1 with TRBJ1-2; 12 positions agree with TRBD1. The CDR3 totals 15 residues. The V gene end was trimmed by 3 bases and the J gene end by 6 bases; junction bases not matched to a gene: 6. Germline CDR1 is SGHRS and CDR2 is YFSETQ. The CDR3 nucleotides are TGCGCCAGCAGCTCGGGACAGGGGGCTGCCCATGGCTACACCTTC. It specifies CASSSGQGAAHGYTF.

This chain joins TRBV28 and TRBJ1-2; 7 bases match TRBD1. This CDR3 contains 12 residues. The germline V gene has CDR1 MDHEN and CDR2 SYDVKM. Trimming at V came to 10 bases and at J to 2 bases, leaving 4 bases not matched to a gene. CDR3 amino acids: CATDRVNYGYTF. CDR3 bases: TGTGCCACCGACAGGGTAAACTATGGCTACACCTTC.

The chain carries TRBV19 and TRBJ1-4, with 7 bases matching TRBD1. This CDR3 is built from 14 residues. Per the germline V gene, CDR1 is LNHDA and CDR2 is SQIVND (reference sequence). The ends lost 5 bases at V and 8 bases at J; junction bases unmatched: 8. The CDR3 sequence: CASSPIIGGEKLFF. Here the CDR3 DNA reads TGTGCCAGTAGTCCCATTATAGGGGGCGAAAAACTGTTTTTT.

In DNA, the CDR3 is TGTGCCAGCAGCTTGAGGGGCGCGCGGGGGTATGAGCAGTTCTTC. Its protein product is CASSLRGARGYEQFF. The chain joins TRBV13 to TRBJ2-1; TRBD2 matches at 7 bases. Germline V gene sequence: CDR1 PRHDT, CDR2 FYEKMQ (reference sequence). The V gene end was trimmed by 3 bases and the J gene end by 8 bases; junction bases not matched to a gene: 10. The CDR3 has 15 amino acids.

The chain couples TRBV6-5 to TRBJ1-4; D gene uncertain. This CDR3 comprises 14 residues. The germline V gene encodes CDR1 MNHEY and CDR2 SVGAGI. V was pared by 6 bases and J by 4 bases, with 12 bases between. The CDR3 here is CASSDRVLNEKLFF. In DNA form, the CDR3 reads TGTGCCAGCAGCGACCGGGTCCTTAATGAAAAACTGTTTTTT.

With regard to this clone: The junction departs from the called germline gene at one end, perhaps through a read error. The chain joins TRBV7-9 to TRBJ2-3, with D tentatively TRBD1 or TRBD2 (6 bases each). Germline CDR1 and CDR2: SEHNR and FQNEAQ (reference sequence). The CDR3 loop spans 15 amino acids. The CDR3 bases are TGTGCCAGCAGATTAGGGGGGCGGAGCACAGATACGCAGTATTTT. It is translated as CASRLGGRSTDTQYF. Variable domain in full (rest from reference TRBV7-9 and TRBJ2-3): DTGVSQNPRHKITKRGQNVTFRCDPISEHNRLYWYRQTLGQGPEFLTYFQNEAQLEKSRLLSDRFSAERPKGSFSTLEIQRTEQGDSAMYLCASRLGGRSTDTQYFGPGTRLTVL.

The chain uses TRBV30 and TRBJ2-2, with 7 positions matching TRBD2. In germline, CDR1 is GTSNPN, CDR2 SVGIG (reference sequence). There are 15 residues in the CDR3. Trimming took 1 base from V and 7 from J; bases not matched to a gene: 9. As DNA, the CDR3 is TGTGCCTGGAGTGCTAGCGGAAGTTCCCGCGGGGAGCTGTTTTTT. Protein sequence: CAWSASGSSRGELFF.

For the CDR3, the DNA is TGCGCCAGCAGCTTGGAGGGTACCACCTCTGGAAACACCATATATTTT. This gives the protein CASSLEGTTSGNTIYF. This chain links TRBV5-1 with TRBJ1-3; D is unresolved. The V end lost 0 bases, the J end lost 0 bases, and 10 bases lay between the germline ends. Per the germline V gene, CDR1 is SGHRS and CDR2 is YFSETQ. The CDR3 is 16 residues long.

Only a few counts were recorded for this clone. This rearrangement joins TRBV4-3 to TRBJ2-2; the match to TRBD2 covers 10 bases. The germline V gene has CDR1 LGHNA and CDR2 YSLEER. The CDR3 has 18 amino acids. V lost 3 bases to trimming and J lost 1 base; unmatched junction nucleotides: 8. The CDR3 nucleotides read TGCGCCAGCAGCCATCCCCTAGCGGGGGACCTGAACACCGGGGAGCTGTTTTTT. It translates to CASSHPLAGDLNTGELFF.

This sequence joins TRBV19 and TRBJ2-3; 13 nucleotides line up with TRBD2. The CDR3 spans 15 residues. The ends lost 8 bases at V and 4 bases at J; junction bases unmatched: 6. Germline V gene lookup returns CDR1 LNHDA and CDR2 SQIVND (reference sequence). The CDR3 coding sequence is TGTGCCAGTGCACTAGCGGGGGGGCAAGCAGATACGCAGTATTTT. Its protein is CASALAGGQADTQYF.

The V call is TRBV24-1, the J call TRBJ2-7, with D possibly matching TRBD1 (6 bases). V was pared by 1 base and J by 5 bases, with 26 bases between. CDR1 is KGHDR, CDR2 SFDVKD, per germline. This CDR3 is built from 19 residues. The CDR3 protein is CATSDLYLRGVQGLNEQYF. The CDR3 region has the DNA TGTGCCACCAGTGATTTATACCTCAGAGGGGTACAGGGCTTGAACGAGCAGTACTTC.

The rearrangement links TRBV7-2 to TRBJ2-7; 7 nucleotides line up with TRBD1. With V trimmed by 1 base and J by 1 base, 4 bases remained unmatched. CDR3 length equals 15 residues. Germline V gene lookup returns CDR1 SGHTA and CDR2 FQGNSA. The CDR3 loop reads CASSLDRGISYEQYF. CDR3 sequence (DNA): TGTGCCAGCAGCTTAGACAGGGGAATTTCCTACGAGCAGTACTTC.

The rearrangement links TRBV5-1 to TRBJ1-2; D is unresolved. The V gene lost 3 bases and the J gene lost 2 bases, with 8 bases spanning the gap. The CDR3 runs 13 residues. Germline V lookup: CDR1 SGHRS, CDR2 YFSETQ. The CDR3 nucleotides read TGCGCCAGCAGCTCCCCCGGGAACTATGGCTACACCTTC. Translation: CASSSPGNYGYTF.

The chain carries TRBV27 and TRBJ1-3; TRBD1 agrees at 9 bases. V lost 5 bases, J lost 2 bases, and 13 bases stayed unmatched. Germline V gives CDR1 MNHEY, CDR2 SMNVEV (reference sequence). The CDR3 has 18 residues. CDR3 sequence (DNA): TGTGCCAGCAGTCCTTTAATTGGGACAGGGACTGCTGGAAACACCATATATTTT. This gives the protein CASSPLIGTGTAGNTIYF.

This clone was seen once. The rearrangement uses TRBV28 and TRBJ2-1, with D tentatively TRBD1 (5 bases). The CDR3 is 14 residues long. Trimming removed 1 base from V and 11 bases from J, with 15 bases in between. From germline, CDR1 is MDHEN and CDR2 SYDVKM. CDR3 DNA: TGTGCCAGCAGTTTATCGGCCGACAGTGGGAAGCAGTTCTTC. This codes for CASSLSADSGKQFF.

The chain carries TRBV19 and TRBJ1-3; the match to TRBD1 covers 7 bases. The trim removed 4 bases at V and 0 bases at J, leaving 6 bases unmatched. The CDR3 runs to 16 residues. Germline V gives CDR1 LNHDA, CDR2 SQIVND (reference sequence). DNA of the CDR3: TGTGCCAGTAGTAGAGGGACAGCGGGCTCTGGAAACACCATATATTTT. Translating gives CASSRGTAGSGNTIYF. Full variable domain (outside the CDR3, taken from reference TRBV19 and TRBJ1-3): DGGITQSPKYLFRKEGQNVTLSCEQNLNHDAMYWYRQDPGQGLRLIYYSQIVNDFQKGDIAEGYSVSREKKESFPLTVTSAQKNPTAFYLCASSRGTAGSGNTIYFGEGSWLTVV.

The chain recombines TRBV30 with TRBJ1-6; D unresolved. The CDR3 covers 14 residues. V gave up 5 bases and J gave up 0 bases, with 8 bases separating them. Germline V gene lookup returns CDR1 GTSNPN and CDR2 SVGIG (reference sequence). Here the CDR3 reads CAWEVSSYNSPLHF. In DNA form, the CDR3 reads TGTGCCTGGGAGGTCAGCTCCTATAATTCACCCCTCCACTTT.

This chain uses TRBV3-1 (or the pseudogene TRBV3-2) with TRBJ2-7; TRBD1 matches 7 bases. The germline gives CDR1 LGHDT, CDR2 YNNKEL (reference sequence). This CDR3 is built from 14 residues. The trim removed 1 base at V and 3 bases at J, leaving 3 bases unmatched. CDR3 in DNA: TGTGCCAGCAGCCAAGTTTCAGGGGGCTACGAGCAGTACTTC. Encoded protein: CASSQVSGGYEQYF.

The chain joins TRBV19 to TRBJ1-5, with D perhaps TRBD1 (5 bases). V lost 6 bases, J lost 0 bases, and 12 bases lay in between. Germline loops: CDR1 LNHDA, CDR2 SQIVND (reference sequence). The CDR3 runs to 15 residues. The CDR3 here is CASRPDSYSNQPQHF. CDR3 DNA: TGTGCCAGTAGGCCCGACAGCTATAGCAATCAGCCCCAGCATTTT.

This clone was seen once. V is TRBV11-2 and J is TRBJ1-1, with D uncertain. V gave up 1 base and J gave up 1 base, with 4 bases separating them. CDR1 and CDR2 (germline): SGHAT, FQNNGV. The CDR3 consists of 13 residues. The CDR3 DNA reads TGTGCCAGCAGCTTAGTGGGGAACACTGAAGCTTTCTTT. It specifies CASSLVGNTEAFF.